Sequencing of this TCR beta chain was carried out in a study of radiation and T cells in renal cell carcinoma. The wider study: Nephrectomy followed 15 Gy stereotactic body radiation by 4 weeks. Study findings and constraints: In blood, top tumor clones expanded by 2 weeks, shrinking by 4.

Time point noted: baseline pretreatment blood. Regarding treatment: 15 Gy SBRT to primary tumor, nephrectomy 4 weeks later. Radiation-treated patients gave blood at baseline, week 2 and week 4. Clear cell pathology was present in this patient's renal cell carcinoma. This table comes from immunoSEQ multiplex PCR, and its TCRdb copy is limited to in-frame clones, with some not included. The table has approximately 150,000 clones, about 88% seen once; the top ten hold roughly 4%. A note on this clone: Its specificity is not known.

The specimen comprised blood, sampled from a patient whose treatment included radiotherapy and nephrectomy. The sequence was collected from a woman between 65 and 79 years old with renal cell carcinoma.

The CDR3 loop reads CASSLAGTDKNIQYF. In DNA, the CDR3 is TGCGCCAGCAGCTTGGCTGGTACTGACAAGAACATTCAGTACTTC. V gene TRBV5-1 combines with J gene TRBJ2-4; D is undetermined. Germline assignment: CDR1 SGHRS and CDR2 YFSETQ. Trimming took off 0 bases at V and 7 bases at J, with 14 bases between the two ends. CDR3 length equals 15 residues.